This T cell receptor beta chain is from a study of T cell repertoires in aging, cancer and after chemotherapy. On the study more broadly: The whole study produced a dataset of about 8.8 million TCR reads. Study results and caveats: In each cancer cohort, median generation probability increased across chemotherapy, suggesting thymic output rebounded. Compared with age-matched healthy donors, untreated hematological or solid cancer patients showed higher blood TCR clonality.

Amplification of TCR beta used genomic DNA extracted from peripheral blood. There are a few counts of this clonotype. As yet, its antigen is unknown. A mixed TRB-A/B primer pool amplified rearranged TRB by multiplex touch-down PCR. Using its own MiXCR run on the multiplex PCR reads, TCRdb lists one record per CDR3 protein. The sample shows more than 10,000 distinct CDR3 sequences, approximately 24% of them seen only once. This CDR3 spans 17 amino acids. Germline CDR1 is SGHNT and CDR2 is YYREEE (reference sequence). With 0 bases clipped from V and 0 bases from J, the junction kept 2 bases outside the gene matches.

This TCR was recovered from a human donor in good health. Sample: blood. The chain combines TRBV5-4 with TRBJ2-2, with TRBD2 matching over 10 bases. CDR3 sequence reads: CASSLASGGANTGELFF. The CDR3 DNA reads TGTGCCAGCAGCTTGGCCAGCGGGGGGGCGAACACCGGGGAGCTGTTTTTT.